This entry is about one TCR beta chain. The repertoire was sequenced with immunoSEQ multiplex PCR; TCRdb's copy has only in-frame clones and lacks some. The sample holds about 49,000 clones, about 88% seen once. These data belong to a study of blood T cell repertoires in COVID-19. The ends lost 6 bases at V and 7 bases at J; junction bases unmatched: 9. CDR1 is MNHEY and CDR2 is SMNVEV in the germline V gene (reference sequence). The CDR3 runs to 13 residues. Material: peripheral blood. This clonotype was sampled from a man aged 35-49 years with active COVID-19. V is TRBV27 and J is TRBJ2-7; TRBD1 matches 7 bases. This chain's CDR3 is CASSLRQGKEQYF. Here the CDR3 DNA reads TGTGCCAGCAGCCTCAGACAGGGCAAAGAGCAGTACTTC.